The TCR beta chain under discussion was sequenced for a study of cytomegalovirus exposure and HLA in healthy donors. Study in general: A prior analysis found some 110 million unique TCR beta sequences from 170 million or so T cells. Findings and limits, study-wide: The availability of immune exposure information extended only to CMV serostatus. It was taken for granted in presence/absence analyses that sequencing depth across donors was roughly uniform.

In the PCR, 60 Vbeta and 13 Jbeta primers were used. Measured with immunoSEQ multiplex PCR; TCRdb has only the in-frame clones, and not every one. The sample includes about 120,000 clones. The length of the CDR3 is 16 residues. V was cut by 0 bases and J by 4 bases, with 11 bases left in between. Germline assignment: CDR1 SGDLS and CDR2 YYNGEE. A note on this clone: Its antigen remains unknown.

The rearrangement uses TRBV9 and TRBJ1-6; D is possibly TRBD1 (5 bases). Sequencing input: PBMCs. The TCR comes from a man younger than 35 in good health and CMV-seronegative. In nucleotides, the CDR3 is TGTGCCAGCAGCGTAGGGGACTCCCCGTATAATTCACCCCTCCACTTT. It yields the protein CASSVGDSPYNSPLHF.